This T cell receptor beta chain came from a study of blood T cell repertoires in COVID-19. Overall study context: The samples span acute and convalescent COVID-19 from the United States, Italy and Spain.

Authors' processing steps: From reference gene primer amplification, estimates of nucleated cell counts were derived. Sequencing was performed with immunoSEQ multiplex PCR; in TCRdb, only in-frame clones are kept and a portion is missing. V and J calls and clone size come straight from that table; D and trimming were deduced from the DNA. The data contain approximately 270,000 clones, about 80% of them singletons. CDR1 and CDR2 from the germline V gene are SGHVS and FQNEAQ. The CDR3 has 17 residues. Losses at the gene ends were 5 bases for V and 4 bases for J; bases not matched to a gene: 11. The sequence was obtained from a man older than 75 with acute or convalescent COVID-19. The chain is built from TRBV7-8 and TRBJ2-7; 13 nucleotides line up with TRBD2. Sample: peripheral blood. The CDR3 spells CASSLTSGGALLYEQYF. CDR3 nucleotide sequence: TGTGCCAGCAGCCTTACTAGCGGGGGGGCCCTTTTGTACGAGCAGTACTTC. Variable domain in full (rest from reference TRBV7-8 and TRBJ2-7): GAGVSQSPRYKVAKRGQDVALRCDPISGHVSLFWYQQALGQGPEFLTYFQNEAQLDKSGLPSDRFFAERPEGSVSTLKIQRTQQEDSAVYLCASSLTSGGALLYEQYFGPGTRLTVT.